A single sample gave rise to the 20 T cell receptor beta chains below, sequenced in a study of T cells in Graves' hyperthyroidism and ophthalmopathy (dated by TCRdb to the late 2010s). Library prep was done by multiplex PCR. The sequencer was an Illumina HiSeq 2000. The TCR beta CDR3 regions were amplified from the RNA transcripts. The first round of RT-PCR for the TCR CDR3 was performed with the HTBI primer set and the Qiagen OneStep RT-PCR kit. TCRdb trimmed public reads at Q25 via fastp, called clones via MiXCR and kept in-frame beta chains. Each record represents a unique CDR3 protein, reported with the most common genes and DNA among its rows. For this sample there are approximately 300,000 distinct CDR3 sequences; over 15% appear just once. 55% to 60% of the sample is in the top ten clones. Material for sequencing was blood. The receptors derive from a woman between 55 and 75 years old with Graves' ophthalmopathy.

Relative to its sample, this clonotype is medium-sized. The CDR3 spells CASSFGSANTEAFF. In nucleotides, the CDR3 is TGTGCCAGCAGTTTTGGGAGCGCGAACACTGAAGCTTTCTTT. The V call is TRBV7-2, the J call TRBJ1-1; no reliable D call. Germline V gene sequence: CDR1 SGHTA, CDR2 FQGNSA. The CDR3 extends over 14 amino acids. Trimming cost V 6 bases and J 1 base, with 12 bases left between them.

This clonotype was recorded many times. This sequence joins TRBV28 and TRBJ1-4; the D gene is possibly TRBD1 (6 bases). CDR1 and CDR2 (germline): MDHEN, SYDVKM. This CDR3 region has 15 residues. V lost 6 bases, J lost 3 bases, and 14 bases lay in between. The CDR3 loop is CASRLGGPPNEKLFF. As DNA, the CDR3 is TGTGCCAGCAGGTTGGGGGGGCCTCCTAATGAAAAACTGTTTTTT.

The V and J genes are TRBV6-1 and TRBJ2-7, with TRBD1 identical over 10 bases. J gave up 4 bases and V 0 bases, and 9 bases lay outside the gene matches. CDR1 is MNHNS and CDR2 is SASEGT in the germline V gene. CDR3 length: 17 residues. In DNA, the CDR3 is TGTGCCAGCAGTGAAGCAGATTTCCGGGACAGGGGTTACGAGCAGTACTTC. This codes for CASSEADFRDRGYEQYF.

The sample holds a few counts of this clonotype. The chain joins TRBV3-1 to TRBJ2-5; possibly TRBD2 for D (6 bases). The CDR3 is made up of 16 amino acids. Trimming removed 1 base at V and 5 bases at J, with 17 bases between. CDR1 is LGHDT, CDR2 YNNKEL, per germline (reference sequence). CDR3 loop: CASSQGTTPAGETQYF. CDR3 nucleotide sequence: TGTGCCAGCAGCCAAGGGACTACTCCTGCTGGGGAGACCCAGTACTTC.

This clonotype was found many times. The chain carries TRBV5-1 and TRBJ1-1; D possibly corresponds to TRBD1 (6 bases). The CDR3 has 15 residues. V was pared by 0 bases and J by 4 bases, with 13 bases between. Germline CDR1 is SGHRS and CDR2 is YFSETQ. The CDR3 region is CASSLVTGFITEAFF. As DNA, the CDR3 is TGCGCCAGCAGCTTGGTAACAGGGTTTATCACTGAAGCTTTCTTT.

This clonotype was seen a handful of times. The chain is built from TRBV14 and TRBJ2-1, with 9 bases fitting TRBD1. The CDR3 consists of 13 residues. Germline assignment: CDR1 SGHDN and CDR2 FVKESK. Trimming cost V 3 bases and J 9 bases; bases outside gene matches: 3. CDR3 loop: CASSQNRGLEQFF. The CDR3 DNA sequence: TGTGCCAGCAGCCAGAACAGGGGGCTTGAGCAGTTCTTC.

The chain carries TRBV19 and TRBJ1-4; 8 bases are a match to TRBD1. V shed 7 bases and J 0 bases; nucleotides not matched to a gene: 10. CDR1 and CDR2 from the germline V gene are LNHDA and SQIVND (reference sequence). The CDR3 totals 17 residues. CDR3 DNA: TGTGCCAGTACCCTGGACAGGGCTGGGTCAACTAATGAAAAACTGTTTTTT. Translated: CASTLDRAGSTNEKLFF.

The V call is TRBV4-3, the J call TRBJ1-1; 7 bases are shared with TRBD1. CDR1 and CDR2 (germline): LGHNA, YSLEER. V shed 0 bases and J 4 bases; nucleotides not matched to a gene: 2. The CDR3 is made up of 14 amino acids. This CDR3 is CASSQDRQGTEAFF. CDR3 DNA sequence: TGCGCCAGCAGCCAAGACAGACAGGGCACTGAAGCTTTCTTT.

Many counts were recorded for this clonotype. The chain joins TRBV11-3 to TRBJ2-1; no clear D gene. Germline CDR1 is SGHNT and CDR2 is YENEEA. The V gene lost 1 base and the J gene lost 10 bases, with 14 bases spanning the gap. The CDR3 consists of 14 residues. As DNA, the CDR3 is TGTGCCAGCAGCTTAGCTGACGGACGAATGGAGCAGTTCTTC. It yields the protein CASSLADGRMEQFF.

Only a few counts were recorded for this clonotype. The gene calls are TRBV10-1 and TRBJ1-2; 10 bases map to TRBD1. The CDR3 extends over 13 amino acids. Germline CDR1 and CDR2: WNHNN and SYGVQD (reference sequence). The junction had 6 bases not matched to a gene; V was cut back by 7 bases and J by 7 bases. The CDR3 reads CASMGQGSAGYTF. DNA of the CDR3: TGCGCCAGCATGGGACAGGGGTCTGCTGGCTACACCTTC.

This clonotype was seen a few times. This chain joins TRBV11-2 and TRBJ1-2; 9 nucleotides match TRBD1. Germline CDR1 and CDR2: SGHAT and FQNNGV. This CDR3 spans 15 amino acids. V was pared by 4 bases and J by 3 bases, with 6 bases of the junction left unmatched. The CDR3 nucleotides are TGTGCCAGCAGCTCTTACAGGGGGCGCGACTATGGCTACACCTTC. Encoded protein: CASSSYRGRDYGYTF.

This clonotype was detected ten times or more. The chain employs TRBV5-6 and TRBJ1-2; TRBD1 aligns across 8 bases. The CDR3 totals 13 residues. The germline CDR1 and CDR2 sequences are SGHDT and YYEEEE. The V segment lost 2 bases and the J segment 6 bases; nucleotides outside the gene matches: 3. The CDR3 loop reads CASSFGRGHGYTF. The DNA of the CDR3 is TGTGCCAGCAGCTTCGGCAGGGGGCATGGCTACACCTTC.

This clonotype was counted a few times. The J gene is TRBJ2-5, the V gene TRBV5-8; 9 positions agree with TRBD1. The CDR3 covers 15 residues. Losses at the gene ends were 3 bases for V and 5 bases for J; bases not matched to a gene: 8. CDR1 is SGHTS, CDR2 YDEGEE, per germline. The CDR3 spells CASSSQGAVGETQYF. CDR3 nucleotides: TGTGCCAGCAGCTCACAGGGGGCGGTAGGGGAGACCCAGTACTTC.

This clonotype was counted at least ten times. The rearrangement uses TRBV5-1 and TRBJ2-3; D unclear. CDR1 is SGHRS, CDR2 YFSETQ, per germline. The length of the CDR3 is 15 residues. V was cut by 1 base and J by 0 bases, with 9 bases left in between. The chain's CDR3 is CASSLQGYSTDTQYF. The CDR3, as DNA: TGCGCCAGCAGCTTGCAAGGCTATAGCACAGATACGCAGTATTTT.

The V call is TRBV12-3 or TRBV12-4, the J call TRBJ1-5, with a weak D call TRBD1 (5 bases). CDR3 length: 16 residues. With 8 bases removed from V and 0 bases from J, the gap between germline ends came to 17 bases. The CDR3 region has the DNA TGTGCCAGCTTACCTCGGGACTTTTATAGCAATCAGCCCCAGCATTTT. It is translated as CASLPRDFYSNQPQHF.

This clonotype was detected a few times. The chain links TRBV19 to TRBJ1-5; the D gene is possibly TRBD1 (5 bases). The CDR3 loop spans 16 amino acids. V lost 3 bases, J lost 0 bases, and 12 bases lay in between. CDR1 and CDR2 from the germline V gene are LNHDA and SQIVND (reference sequence). In DNA, the CDR3 is TGTGCCAGTAGTATTATTTGGGGGAGTAGCAATCAGCCCCAGCATTTT. Its protein is CASSIIWGSSNQPQHF.

This clonotype occurred many times. The V and J genes are TRBV3-1 and TRBJ1-5, with D tentatively TRBD1 (6 bases). The ends were cut back, 4 bases at V and 3 bases at J, with 13 bases in the middle. Germline CDR1 and CDR2: LGHDT and YNNKEL (reference sequence). This CDR3 has 15 amino acids. CDR3: CASSPGTLNNQPQHF. The CDR3 region has the DNA TGTGCCAGCAGCCCCGGGACACTCAACAATCAGCCCCAGCATTTT.

The chain has TRBV29-1 and TRBJ2-1, with 7 bases identical to TRBD2. V shed 2 bases and J 10 bases; nucleotides not matched to a gene: 14. The germline CDR1 and CDR2 sequences are SQVTM and ANQGSEA. This CDR3 region has 15 residues. The CDR3 nucleotides are TGCAGCGTTGAAAACCAAGCGGGAAATTTCGAGGAGCAGTTCTTC. This sequence encodes CSVENQAGNFEEQFF.

This clonotype was seen only a few times. This chain links TRBV7-9 with TRBJ1-6; D is ambiguous. The CDR3 is made up of 13 amino acids. Looked up from germline, CDR1 is SEHNR and CDR2 is FQNEAQ (reference sequence). Trimming took off 2 bases at V and 9 bases at J, with 8 bases between the two ends. The CDR3 protein is CASSLNPVSPLHF. The CDR3 bases are TGTGCCAGCAGCTTAAATCCGGTTTCACCCCTCCACTTT.

This clonotype was counted many times. V is TRBV12-5 and J is TRBJ1-1; D might be TRBD1 (6 bases). This CDR3 contains 16 residues. V lost 6 bases and J 3 bases, leaving 20 bases between the germline ends. Germline V gene sequence: CDR1 LGHNT, CDR2 FRNRAP. In nucleotides, the CDR3 is TGTGCTAGTGGCCTGGTAGGGGGACCTGAGGACACTGAAGCTTTCTTT. Translating it yields CASGLVGGPEDTEAFF.